This T cell receptor beta chain was retrieved from a study of graft-versus-host responses after intestinal transplantation listed by TCRdb under 2021. Regarding the complete study: Multivisceral, liver-intestinal, or isolated intestinal transplants were received by the recipients. The cohort enrolled under 30 intestinal transplant recipients, one of whom was a retransplant, and a few patients without pretransplant specimens were excluded. Every recipient was given anti-thymocyte globulin induction, followed by approximately three years of maintenance tacrolimus and steroids. Rather than being sequenced by the commercial service, samples from a few later patients were sequenced in-house on an Illumina MiSeq and processed with MiXCR. Donor T cell macrochimerism was defined as a peak of at least 4% donor T cells among recipient peripheral blood mononuclear cells. Graft-versus-host and host-versus-graft alloreactive T cell clones were tracked in the graft, circulation and bone marrow after intestinal transplantation using bulk TCR-beta CDR3 sequencing. To identify alloreactive clones, pre-transplant mixed lymphocyte reaction products were sequenced and then compared with unstimulated pre-transplant donor and recipient T cells. The investigation overall reported the following: In the allografts of patients with donor T cell macrochimerism, GvH to HvG T cell clonal ratios were high. Conclusions were limited by the relatively low number and heterogeneity of intestinal transplant patients. GvH clones were detected in recipient bone marrow, and some appeared earlier in ileal mucosa or blood, consistent with an intestinal mucosal origin. Early after transplant, peak levels of circulating GvH clones were associated with declines in HvG clones.

Per the publication, the time point label means: cells obtained before transplantation from donor or recipient. CD3+CD4+ and CD3+CD8+ populations were FACS-sorted from unstimulated pre-transplant donor and recipient cells taken from spleen or lymph nodes. To note about this clone: Its recognized antigen is unknown. No quality values exist for individual bases; no much larger clone is one base distant.

The library was generated by the immunoSEQ multiplex PCR assay. For most patients, genomic DNA was isolated using the Qiagen DNeasy Blood and Tissue Kit and was shipped frozen to Adaptive Biotechnologies for TCR sequencing. Adaptive Biotechnologies carried out high-throughput TCR-beta CDR3 sequencing of genomic DNA for most patients. In the paper's pipeline: Adaptive's ImmunoSEQ software supplied the TCR sequencing data for around 19 patients, while MiXCR and VDJtools were used to process a few other patients. To correct CD4 versus CD8 sorting errors, sequences present in both subsets at a frequency ratio below 5:1 were removed. CDR3 nucleotide sequences shared between donor and recipient were removed because their origin could not be assigned. To be classed as alloreactive, a clone needed at least 2-fold expansion over unstimulated cells and a minimum CFSE-low frequency of 0.002% (template counts) or 0.001% (read counts). Clones detected in sequenced pre-transplant spleen, lymph node, or MLR CFSE-low populations of the donor or recipient were defined as mappable. The cumulative frequency of alloreactive clones was calculated as a percentage of all sequences, weighted by copy number. TCRdb took this table from immuneACCESS and kept in-frame rearrangements with V and J called. Such tables lack part of the clones; where checked against another copy, unresolved V genes explain under half of the gap, and the rest is unexplained. Clone size and V and J calls were adopted from that table, with D and trimming inferred from the DNA. The sample yields 90,000 to 120,000 clones; about 91% were counted once. The ten largest clones capture 0.71% of the sample.

Via the germline V gene, CDR1 is SGHAT and CDR2 FQNNGV. The CDR3 holds 15 amino acids from the cysteine to the phenylalanine. Just the 45-base CDR3 DNA is kept, in frame starting at base 1. V ends up 0 bases short and J 3 bases short, with an unmatched junction base count of 3. The source of this sequence is a human donor who was the organ donor for an intestinal transplant. The material sequenced was unstimulated CD4+ T cells sorted from spleen or lymph node cells, taken before transplant. The chain is encoded by TRBV11-2 joined to TRBJ2-3; TRBD1 matches 7 bases in the middle. For the CDR3, the sequence is CASSLDRQGTDTQYF. The bases read TGTGCCAGCAGCTTAGATCGACAGGGAACAGATACGCAGTATTTT.